The subject of this entry is one T cell receptor beta chain. The source of the sample is a study of shared clonotypes between healthy human individuals. Naive CD8 isolation took CD45RO-negative cells positively selected for CCR7 and excluded terminally differentiated effector memory CD45RA+ cells. The germline V gene has CDR1 SGHTA and CDR2 FQGNSA. V lost 6 bases, J lost 6 bases, and 8 bases lay in between. There are 11 residues in the CDR3. Assay: immunoSEQ multiplex PCR; the TCRdb copy retains only in-frame clones and omits some. The sample has hundreds of thousands of clones, about 90% seen once; the top ten hold roughly 22%.

Sequencing was carried out using naive CD8+ T cells sorted from blood. The origin of this receptor is a man younger than 45 in good health. The chain carries TRBV7-2 and TRBJ1-1; D not resolved. The CDR3 coding sequence is TGTGCCAGCAGTCTTCGTGCTGAAGCTTTCTTT. Translated, it gives CASSLRAEAFF.